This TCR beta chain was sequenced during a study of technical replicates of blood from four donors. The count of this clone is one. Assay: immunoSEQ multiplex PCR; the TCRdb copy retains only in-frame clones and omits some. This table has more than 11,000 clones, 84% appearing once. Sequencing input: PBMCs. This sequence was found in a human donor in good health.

The CDR3 loop reads CASSPRQDMNTEAFF. As DNA, the CDR3 is TGTGCCAGCTCACCACGGCAGGACATGAACACTGAAGCTTTCTTT. J is TRBJ1-1 and V is TRBV18; possibly TRBD1 for D (5 bases). Germline V gene data show CDR1 as KGHSH and CDR2 as LQKENI. V gave up 1 base and J gave up 0 bases, with 9 bases separating them. The CDR3 spans 15 residues. Filled out from reference TRBV18 and TRBJ1-1, the complete variable domain reads NAGVMQNPRHLVRRRGQEARLRCSPMKGHSHVYWYRQLPEEGLKFMVYLQKENIIDESGMPKERFSAEFPKEGPSILRIQQVVRGDSAAYFCASSPRQDMNTEAFFGQGTRLTVV.